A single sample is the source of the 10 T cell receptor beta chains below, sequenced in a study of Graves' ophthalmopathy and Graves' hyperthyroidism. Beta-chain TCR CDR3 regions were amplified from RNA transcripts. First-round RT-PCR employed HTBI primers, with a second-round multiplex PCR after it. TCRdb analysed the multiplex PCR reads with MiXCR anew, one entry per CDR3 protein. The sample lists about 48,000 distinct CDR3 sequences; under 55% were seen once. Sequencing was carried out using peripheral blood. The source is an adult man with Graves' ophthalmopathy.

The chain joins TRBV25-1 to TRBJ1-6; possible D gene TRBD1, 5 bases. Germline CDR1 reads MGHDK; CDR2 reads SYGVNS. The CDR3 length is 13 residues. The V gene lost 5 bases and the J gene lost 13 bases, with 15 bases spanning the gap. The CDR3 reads CASSRAGSSPLHF. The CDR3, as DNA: TGTGCCAGCAGTAGGGCAGGGAGTTCGCCCCTCCACTTT.

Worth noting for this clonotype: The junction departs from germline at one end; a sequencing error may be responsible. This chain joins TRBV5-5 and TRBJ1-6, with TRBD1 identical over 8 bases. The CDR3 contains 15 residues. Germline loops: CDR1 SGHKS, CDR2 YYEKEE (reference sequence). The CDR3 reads CTSSLAGQGSSPPHF. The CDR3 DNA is TGTACCAGCAGCTTGGCCGGACAGGGTAGTTCACCCCCCCACTTT.

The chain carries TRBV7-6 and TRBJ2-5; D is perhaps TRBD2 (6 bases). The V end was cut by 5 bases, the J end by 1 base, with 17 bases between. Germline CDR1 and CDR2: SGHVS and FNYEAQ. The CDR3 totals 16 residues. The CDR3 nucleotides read TGTGCCAGCAGCCCAGTCCTGGGGGGTGGCCAAGAGACCCAGTACTTC. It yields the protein CASSPVLGGGQETQYF.

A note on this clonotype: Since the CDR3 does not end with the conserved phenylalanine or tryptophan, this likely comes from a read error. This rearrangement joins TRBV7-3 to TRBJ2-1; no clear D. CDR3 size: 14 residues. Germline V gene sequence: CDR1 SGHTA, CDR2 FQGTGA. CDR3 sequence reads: CASSSGPSNNEQFL. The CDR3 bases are TGTGCTAGCAGTTCCGGGCCTTCGAACAATGAGCAGTTCTTA.

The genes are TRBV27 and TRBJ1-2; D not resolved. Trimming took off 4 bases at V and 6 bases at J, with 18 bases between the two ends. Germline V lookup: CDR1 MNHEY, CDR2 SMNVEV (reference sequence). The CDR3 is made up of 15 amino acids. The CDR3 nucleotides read TGTGCCAGCAGTTCGCAGCAAGAAGCCGTGAATGGCTACACCTTC. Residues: CASSSQQEAVNGYTF.

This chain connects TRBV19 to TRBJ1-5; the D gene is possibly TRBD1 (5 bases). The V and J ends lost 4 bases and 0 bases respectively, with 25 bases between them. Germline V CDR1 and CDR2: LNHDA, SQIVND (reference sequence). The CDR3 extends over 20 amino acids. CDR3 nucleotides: TGTGCCAGTAGTAGTCCCTCGCACGGGGACCCCGCTTATAGCAATCAGCCCCAGCATTTT. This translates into CASSSPSHGDPAYSNQPQHF.

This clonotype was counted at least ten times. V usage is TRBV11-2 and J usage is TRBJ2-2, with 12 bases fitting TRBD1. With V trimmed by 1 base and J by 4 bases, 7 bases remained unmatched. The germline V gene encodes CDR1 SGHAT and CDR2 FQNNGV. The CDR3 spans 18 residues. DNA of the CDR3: TGTGCCAGCAGCTTAGTGCCGGGACAGGGGGCGCGCACCGGGGAGCTGTTTTTT. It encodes CASSLVPGQGARTGELFF.

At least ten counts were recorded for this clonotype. The CDR3 region has the DNA TGTGCCAGTAGTCTTCGGGGACAGATCCTTCGGGAGCAGTACTTC. This encodes CASSLRGQILREQYF. The chain links TRBV19 to TRBJ2-7, with 7 bases fitting TRBD1. J lost 7 bases, V lost 5 bases, and 14 bases had no gene match. Germline CDR1 LNHDA, CDR2 SQIVND (reference sequence). The CDR3 sequence is 15 residues long.

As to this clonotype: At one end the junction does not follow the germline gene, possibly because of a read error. The CDR3 here is CASPLADTRDF. The DNA of the CDR3 is TGCGCCAGCCCATTGGCAGATACGCGGGATTTT. The gene calls are TRBV10-2 and TRBJ2-3, with a tentative D call TRBD2 (5 bases). Germline V gene lookup returns CDR1 WSHSY and CDR2 SAAADI. This CDR3 comprises 11 residues.

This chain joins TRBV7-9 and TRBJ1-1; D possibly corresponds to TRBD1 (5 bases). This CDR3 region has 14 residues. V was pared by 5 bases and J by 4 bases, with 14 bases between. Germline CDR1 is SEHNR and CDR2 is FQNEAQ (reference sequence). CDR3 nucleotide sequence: TGTGCCAGCAGCGAGCTAGAGGGGACCACTGAAGCTTTCTTT. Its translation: CASSELEGTTEAFF.